This paragraph reports one TCR beta chain. The source of the sample is a study of T cell changes during pregnancy in multiple sclerosis. TCRdb's copy holds only in-frame clones and misses some; the assay was immunoSEQ multiplex PCR. The sample has tens of thousands of clones; about nine tenths are singletons. The CDR3 loop spans 15 amino acids. V gave up 4 bases and J gave up 7 bases; unmatched junction bases: 10. Germline CDR1 is SGDLS and CDR2 is YYNGEE. The TCR originated in a female donor in good health, enrolled as a control in a pregnancy study. The rearrangement uses TRBV9 and TRBJ1-4, with 7 bases matching TRBD1. The sample in question was CD4+ T cells from peripheral blood mononuclear cells, obtained after pregnancy. The CDR3 bases are TGTGCCAGCAGCCCCCGACAGGGAAGTGGTGAAAAACTGTTTTTT. This translates into CASSPRQGSGEKLFF.